This TCR beta chain derives from a study of shared clonotypes between healthy human individuals. The trim removed 5 bases at V and 4 bases at J, leaving 8 bases unmatched. The germline V gene has CDR1 MNHEY and CDR2 SVGAGI. This CDR3 has 15 amino acids. Only in-frame clones appear in the TCRdb table, and some are missing; sequencing was by immunoSEQ multiplex PCR. This sample has approximately 1.4 million clones, with nearly 99% found just once. The gene calls are TRBV6-5 and TRBJ1-2; 9 bases map to TRBD1. Sequencing input: naive CD4+ T cells sorted from blood. The subset: CD45RA+ positively selected. The source of this sequence is a young man in good health. The CDR3 nucleotides read TGTGCCAGCAGTCCCGGGACAGGGACAATCTATGGCTACACCTTC. Protein: CASSPGTGTIYGYTF.